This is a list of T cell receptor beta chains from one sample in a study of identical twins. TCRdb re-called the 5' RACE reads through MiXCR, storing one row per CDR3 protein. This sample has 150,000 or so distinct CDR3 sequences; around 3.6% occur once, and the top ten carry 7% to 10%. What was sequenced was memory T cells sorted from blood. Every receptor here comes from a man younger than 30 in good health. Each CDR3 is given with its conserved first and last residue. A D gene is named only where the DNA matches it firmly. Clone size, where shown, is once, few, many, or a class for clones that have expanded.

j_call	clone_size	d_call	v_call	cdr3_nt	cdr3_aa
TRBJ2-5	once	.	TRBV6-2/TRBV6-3	TGTGCCAGCAGTTACTCTAGGCAGGGGCACCAAGAGACCCAGTACTTC	CASSYSRQGHQETQYF
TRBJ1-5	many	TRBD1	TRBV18	TGTGCCAGCTCCCTGGACAGGTTAGGATATCAGCCCCAGCATTTT	CASSLDRLGYQPQHF
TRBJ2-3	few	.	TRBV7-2	TGTGCCAGCAGCTCTCTAGCTGGTACGCAGTATTTT	CASSSLAGTQYF
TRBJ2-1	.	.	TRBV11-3	TGTGCCAGCAGCTTAGAAAAGCGGAGTACCTACAATGAGCAGTTCTTC	CASSLEKRSTYNEQFF
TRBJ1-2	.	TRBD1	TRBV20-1	TGCAGTGCTAGAGGACAGGGGGCGCCTTTTGGCTACACCTTC	CSARGQGAPFGYTF
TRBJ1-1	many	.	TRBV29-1	TGCAGCGTTGAAGGAATTTCCTGGGGGAACACTGAAGCTTTCTTT	CSVEGISWGNTEAFF
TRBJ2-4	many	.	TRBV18	TGTGCCAGCTCACCATCAGGGGACCAAAACATTCAGTACTTC	CASSPSGDQNIQYF
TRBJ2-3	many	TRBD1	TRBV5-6	TGTGCCAGCAGCCAACCAGGGGGTCGGACAGATACGCAGTATTTT	CASSQPGGRTDTQYF
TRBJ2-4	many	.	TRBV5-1	TGCGCCAGCAGCTGCTTAAATAGGCCGTACTTC	CASSCLNRPYF
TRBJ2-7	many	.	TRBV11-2	TGTGCCAGCAGCGCCCGACCCCTTACTAGATTCTACGAGCAGTACTTC	CASSARPLTRFYEQYF
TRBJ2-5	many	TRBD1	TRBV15	TGTGCCACCAGCGCAGACAGGGGGCCTGTAGAGACCCAGTACTTC	CATSADRGPVETQYF
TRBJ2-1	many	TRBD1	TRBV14	TGTGCCAGCAGCCAAGAGCGGACAGGGGGGCAGTTCTTC	CASSQERTGGQFF
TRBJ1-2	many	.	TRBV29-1	TGCAGCGTTGGGGAGCCCCCCGGCACCTTC	CSVGEPPGTF
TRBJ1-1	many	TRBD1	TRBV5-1	TGCGCCAGCAGAGATGCCGGGACAGCTGAAGCTTTCTTT	CASRDAGTAEAFF
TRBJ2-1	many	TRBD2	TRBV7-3	TGTGCCAGCAGCCCAGGGACTACCAATGAGCAGTTCTTC	CASSPGTTNEQFF
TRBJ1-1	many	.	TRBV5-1	TGCGCCAGCAGCGGGGGCGGACAGTTGAACACTGAAGCTTTCTTT	CASSGGGQLNTEAFF
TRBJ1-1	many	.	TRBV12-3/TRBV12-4	TGTGCCAGCAGCCTGAAGGGGCTTGAAGCTTTCTTT	CASSLKGLEAFF
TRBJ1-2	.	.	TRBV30	TGTGCCTGGAGTGTACAGGGCCGGGGCGGCTACACCTTC	CAWSVQGRGGYTF
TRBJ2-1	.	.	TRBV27	TGTGCCAGCAGTTTGAGAGGGGAGAATGAGCAGTTCTTC	CASSLRGENEQFF
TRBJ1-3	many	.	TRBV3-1	TGTGCCAGCAGCCAAGCGATCTCTGGAAACACCATATATTTT	CASSQAISGNTIYF
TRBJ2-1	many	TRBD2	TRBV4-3	TGCGCCAGCAGCCGAGGGGCTAGCGGGAGAAATGAGCAGTTCTTC	CASSRGASGRNEQFF
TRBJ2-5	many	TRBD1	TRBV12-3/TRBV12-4	TGTGCCAGCAGTGAACTACAGGGGCGTGAGACCCAGTACTTC	CASSELQGRETQYF
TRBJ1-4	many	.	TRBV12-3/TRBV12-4	TGTGCCAGCAGCGGACTTAATGAAAAACTGTTTTTT	CASSGLNEKLFF
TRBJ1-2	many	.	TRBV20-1	TGCAGTGCTAGAGATCCGGCAGACTATGGCTACACCTTC	CSARDPADYGYTF
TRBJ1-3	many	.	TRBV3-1	TGTGCCAGCAGCCAGGCAAGTCAGAACACCATATATTTT	CASSQASQNTIYF
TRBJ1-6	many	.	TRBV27	TGTGCCAGTACAGGGTCAGGATCACCCCTCCACTTT	CASTGSGSPLHF
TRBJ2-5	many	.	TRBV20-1	TGCAGTGCTTGGGCCGGAGAGACCCAGTACTTC	CSAWAGETQYF
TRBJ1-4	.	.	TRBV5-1	TGCGCCAGCAGCTTAGAGGGCAGTAATGAAAAACTGTTTTTT	CASSLEGSNEKLFF
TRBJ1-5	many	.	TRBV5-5	TGTGCCAGCAGCTTGGGACAGAATCAGCCCCAGCATTTT	CASSLGQNQPQHF
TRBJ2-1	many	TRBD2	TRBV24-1	TGTGCCACCAGTGATTTCGCCCGGAGCGGGAGCAATGAGCAGTTCTTC	CATSDFARSGSNEQFF
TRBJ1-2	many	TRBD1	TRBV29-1	TGCAGCGTTGAAAAGCAGGGGGGTGGCTATGGCTACACCTTC	CSVEKQGGGYGYTF
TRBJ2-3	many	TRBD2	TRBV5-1	TGCGCCAGCAGCTCCCTCATAGCGGGACCCACAGATACGCAGTATTTT	CASSSLIAGPTDTQYF
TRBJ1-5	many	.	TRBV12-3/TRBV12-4	TGTGCCAGCAGTTTTGTAGGGCAGCGATATAGCAATCAGCCCCAGCATTTT	CASSFVGQRYSNQPQHF
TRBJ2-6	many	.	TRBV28	TGTGCCAGCAGGACGACTCGGGCGGGAACTGGGGCCAACGTCCTGACTTTC	CASRTTRAGTGANVLTF